In this sample, the clone carrying this T cell receptor beta chain turned up a few times. This sample stems from a study of blood T cell repertoires in COVID-19. Study at large: Spain, Italy and the United States supplied samples that represented acute and convalescent COVID-19. T cells, B-cell-depleted T cells, or PBMCs provided the cDNA or gDNA that served as material.

Germline V lookup: CDR1 SGHNT, CDR2 YYREEE (reference sequence). With 2 bases clipped from V and 7 bases from J, the junction kept 11 bases outside the gene matches. This CDR3 has 15 residues. Original data processing: Amplification from reference gene primers served as the basis for estimated nucleated cell counts. Clones were sequenced by immunoSEQ multiplex PCR, and TCRdb holds only the in-frame ones, with some missing. V, J and clone size were drawn from that table, and D and trimming were deduced from the DNA. Of 250,000 to 300,000 clones in the sample, around 87% were seen once. This chain uses TRBV5-4 with TRBJ1-2, with 7 bases lining up with TRBD1. The sample consisted of peripheral blood. The TCR originated in a man younger than 30 with active or convalescent COVID-19. CDR3 residues: CASSLQTGSTGGYTF. CDR3 in DNA: TGTGCCAGCAGCTTACAGACAGGGAGTACCGGTGGCTACACCTTC. Combining the CDR3 with reference TRBV5-4 and TRBJ1-2 gives the whole variable domain ETGVTQSPTHLIKTRGQQVTLRCSSQSGHNTVSWYQQALGQGPQFIFQYYREEENGRGNFPPRFSGLQFPNYSSELNVNALELDDSALYLCASSLQTGSTGGYTFGSGTRLTVV.